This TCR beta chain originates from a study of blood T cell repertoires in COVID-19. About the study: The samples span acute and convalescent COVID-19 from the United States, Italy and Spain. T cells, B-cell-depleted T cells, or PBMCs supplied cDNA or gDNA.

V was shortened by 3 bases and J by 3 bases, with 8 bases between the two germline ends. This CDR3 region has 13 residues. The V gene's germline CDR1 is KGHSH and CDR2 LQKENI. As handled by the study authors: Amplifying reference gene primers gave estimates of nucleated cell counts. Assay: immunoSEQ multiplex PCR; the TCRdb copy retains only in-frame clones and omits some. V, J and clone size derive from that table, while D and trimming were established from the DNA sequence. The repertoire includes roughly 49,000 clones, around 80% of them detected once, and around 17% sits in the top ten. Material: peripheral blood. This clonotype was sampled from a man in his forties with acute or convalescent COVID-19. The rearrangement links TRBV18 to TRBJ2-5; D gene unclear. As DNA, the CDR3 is TGTGCCAGCTCACCTACAGCCGAAGAGACCCAGTACTTC. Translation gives CASSPTAEETQYF.